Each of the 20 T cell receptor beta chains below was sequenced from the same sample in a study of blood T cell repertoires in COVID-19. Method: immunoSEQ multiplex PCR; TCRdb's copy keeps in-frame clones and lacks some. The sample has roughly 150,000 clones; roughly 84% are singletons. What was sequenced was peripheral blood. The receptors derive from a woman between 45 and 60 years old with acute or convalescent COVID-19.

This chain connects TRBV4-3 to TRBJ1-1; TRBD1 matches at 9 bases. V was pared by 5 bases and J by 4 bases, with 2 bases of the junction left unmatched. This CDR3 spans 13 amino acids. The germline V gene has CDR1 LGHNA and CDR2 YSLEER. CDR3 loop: CASSKTGGTEAFF. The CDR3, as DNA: TGCGCCAGCAGCAAGACAGGGGGCACTGAAGCTTTCTTT.

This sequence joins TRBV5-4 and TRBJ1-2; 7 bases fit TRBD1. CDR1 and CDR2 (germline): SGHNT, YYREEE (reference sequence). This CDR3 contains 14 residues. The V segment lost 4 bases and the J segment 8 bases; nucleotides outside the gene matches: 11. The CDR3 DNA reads TGTGCCAGCAGCGCAGCCGGACAGGAGCGAGGCTACACCTTC. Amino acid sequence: CASSAAGQERGYTF.

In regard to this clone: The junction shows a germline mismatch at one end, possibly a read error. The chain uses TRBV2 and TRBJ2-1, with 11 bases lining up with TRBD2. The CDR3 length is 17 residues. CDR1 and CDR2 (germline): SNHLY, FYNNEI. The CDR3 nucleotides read TGTGCCAGCAGGGAAGGGCTAGCGGGGGGCTCCTACAATGAGCAGTTCTTC. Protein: CASREGLAGGSYNEQFF.

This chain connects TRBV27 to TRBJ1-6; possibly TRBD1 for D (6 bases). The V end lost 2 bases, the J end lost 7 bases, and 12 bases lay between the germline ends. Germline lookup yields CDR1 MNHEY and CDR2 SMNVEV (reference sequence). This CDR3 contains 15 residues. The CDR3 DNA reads TGTGCCAGCAGTTTAGCGGGGGGCAGAAATTCACCCCTCCACTTT. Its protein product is CASSLAGGRNSPLHF.

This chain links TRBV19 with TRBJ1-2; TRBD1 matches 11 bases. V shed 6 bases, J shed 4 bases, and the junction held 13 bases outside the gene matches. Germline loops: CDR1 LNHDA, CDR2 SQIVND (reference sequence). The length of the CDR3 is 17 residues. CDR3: CASRPGQGAKRTYGYTF. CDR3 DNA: TGTGCCAGTAGGCCCGGACAGGGGGCGAAACGGACCTATGGCTACACCTTC.

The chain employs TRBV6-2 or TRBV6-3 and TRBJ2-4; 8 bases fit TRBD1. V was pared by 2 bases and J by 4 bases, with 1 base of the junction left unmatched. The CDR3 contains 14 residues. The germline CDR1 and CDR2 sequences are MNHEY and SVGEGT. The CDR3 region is CASSYRTGKNIQYF. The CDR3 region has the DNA TGTGCCAGCAGTTACCGGACAGGGAAAAACATTCAGTACTTC.

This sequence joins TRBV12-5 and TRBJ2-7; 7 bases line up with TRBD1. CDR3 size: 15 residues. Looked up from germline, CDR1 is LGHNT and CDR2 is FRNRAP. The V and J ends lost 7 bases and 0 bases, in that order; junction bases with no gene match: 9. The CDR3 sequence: CASAKGAYSSYEQYF. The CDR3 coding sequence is TGTGCTAGTGCCAAGGGGGCGTATAGCTCCTACGAGCAGTACTTC.

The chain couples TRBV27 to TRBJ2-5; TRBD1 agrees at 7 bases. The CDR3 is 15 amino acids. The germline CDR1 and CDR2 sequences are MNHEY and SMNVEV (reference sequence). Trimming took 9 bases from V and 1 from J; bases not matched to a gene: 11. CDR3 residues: CASAPRQGRQETQYF. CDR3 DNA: TGTGCCAGTGCCCCCAGACAGGGCCGCCAAGAGACCCAGTACTTC.

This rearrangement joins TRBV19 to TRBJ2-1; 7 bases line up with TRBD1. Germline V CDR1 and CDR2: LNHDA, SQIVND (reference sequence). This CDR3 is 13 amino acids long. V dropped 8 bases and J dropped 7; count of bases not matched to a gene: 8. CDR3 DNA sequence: TGTGCCAGTTCAATGACAGGGAAGAATGAGCAGTTCTTC. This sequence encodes CASSMTGKNEQFF.

The CDR3 coding sequence is TGTGCCAGCAGCTTAACGGGGGAAGAAGGCTACACCTTC. It translates to CASSLTGEEGYTF. This sequence joins TRBV7-8 and TRBJ1-2; possible D gene TRBD1, 5 bases. The CDR3 contains 13 residues. V dropped 2 bases and J dropped 8 bases, with 12 bases sitting between them. Germline lookup yields CDR1 SGHVS and CDR2 FQNEAQ.

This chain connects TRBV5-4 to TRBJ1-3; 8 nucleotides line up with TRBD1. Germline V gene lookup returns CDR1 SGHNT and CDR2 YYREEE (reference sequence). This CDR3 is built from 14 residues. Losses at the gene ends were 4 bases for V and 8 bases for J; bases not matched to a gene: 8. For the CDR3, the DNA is TGTGCCAGCAGCCGGACAGGGCTCGAGGACACCATATATTTT. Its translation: CASSRTGLEDTIYF.

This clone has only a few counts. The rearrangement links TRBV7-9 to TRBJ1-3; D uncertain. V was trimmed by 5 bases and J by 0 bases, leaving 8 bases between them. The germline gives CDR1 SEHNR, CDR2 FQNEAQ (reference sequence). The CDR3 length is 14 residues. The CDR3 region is CASSVGVSGNTIYF. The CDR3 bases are TGTGCCAGCAGCGTCGGAGTCTCTGGAAACACCATATATTTT.

Here the CDR3 reads CASSLGQLTNSPLHF. The DNA for the CDR3 is TGCGCCAGCAGCCTGGGACAGTTGACTAATTCACCCCTCCACTTT. The J gene is TRBJ1-6, the V gene TRBV5-1; 7 nucleotides align to TRBD1. The CDR3 runs 15 residues. V was pared by 4 bases and J by 6 bases, with 7 bases of the junction left unmatched. Per germline, CDR1 SGHRS and CDR2 YFSETQ.

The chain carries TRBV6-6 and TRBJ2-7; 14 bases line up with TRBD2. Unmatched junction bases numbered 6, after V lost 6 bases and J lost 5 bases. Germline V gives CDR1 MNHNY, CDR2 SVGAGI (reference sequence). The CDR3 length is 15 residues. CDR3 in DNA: TGTGCCAGCAGCCCCGGGACTAGCGGGAGACACGAGCAGTACTTC. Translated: CASSPGTSGRHEQYF.

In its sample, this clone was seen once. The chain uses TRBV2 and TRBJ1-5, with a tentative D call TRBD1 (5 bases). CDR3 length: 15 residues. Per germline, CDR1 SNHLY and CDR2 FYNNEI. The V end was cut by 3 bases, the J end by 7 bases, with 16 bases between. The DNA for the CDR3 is TGTGCCAGCAGTGAGGTCGGGCAGGGAAGACAGCCCCAGCATTTT. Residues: CASSEVGQGRQPQHF.

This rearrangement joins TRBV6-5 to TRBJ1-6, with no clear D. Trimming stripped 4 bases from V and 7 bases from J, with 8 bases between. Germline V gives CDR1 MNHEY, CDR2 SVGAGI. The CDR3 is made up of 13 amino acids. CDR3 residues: CASSFRHNSPLHF. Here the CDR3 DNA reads TGTGCCAGCAGTTTCCGACACAATTCACCCCTCCACTTT.

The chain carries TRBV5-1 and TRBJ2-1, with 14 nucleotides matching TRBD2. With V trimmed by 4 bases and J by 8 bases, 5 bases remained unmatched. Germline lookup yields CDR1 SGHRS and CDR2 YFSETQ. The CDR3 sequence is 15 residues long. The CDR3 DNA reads TGCGCCAGCAGCCGGGGGACTAGCGGGAGCCATGAGCAGTTCTTC. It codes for CASSRGTSGSHEQFF.

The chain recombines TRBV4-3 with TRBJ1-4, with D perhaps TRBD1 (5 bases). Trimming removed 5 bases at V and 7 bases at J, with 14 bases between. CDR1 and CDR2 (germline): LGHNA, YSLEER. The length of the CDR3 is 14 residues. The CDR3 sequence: CASSADTRSEKLFF. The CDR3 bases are TGCGCCAGCAGCGCGGACACACGGAGTGAAAAACTGTTTTTT.

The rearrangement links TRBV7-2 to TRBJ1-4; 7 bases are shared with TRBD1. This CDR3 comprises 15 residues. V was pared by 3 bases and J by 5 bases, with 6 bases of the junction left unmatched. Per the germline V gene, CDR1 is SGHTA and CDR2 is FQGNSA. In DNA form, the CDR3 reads TGTGCCAGCAGCTTGGTGACAGGGTTCAATGAAAAACTGTTTTTT. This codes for CASSLVTGFNEKLFF. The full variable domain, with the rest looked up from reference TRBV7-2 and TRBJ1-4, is GAGVSQSPSNKVTEKGKDVELRCDPISGHTALYWYRQSLGQGLEFLIYFQGNSAPDKSGLPSDRFSAERTGGSVSTLTIQRTQQEDSAVYLCASSLVTGFNEKLFFGSGTQLSVL.

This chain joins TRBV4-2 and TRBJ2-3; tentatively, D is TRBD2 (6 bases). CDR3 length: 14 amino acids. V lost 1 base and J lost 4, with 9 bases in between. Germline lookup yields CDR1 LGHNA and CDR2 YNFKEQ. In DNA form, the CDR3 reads TGTGCCAGCAGCCAAGGACTAGGGGCAGATACGCAGTATTTT. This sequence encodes CASSQGLGADTQYF.